A single sample gave rise to the 29 T cell receptor beta chains below, sequenced in a study of blood T cell repertoires in COVID-19. The assay was immunoSEQ multiplex PCR, and TCRdb's table has in-frame clones only and misses some. Of about 55,000 clones in the sample, roughly 85% are singletons; the top ten hold more than 4.5%. Sequencing was performed on peripheral blood. Source of these receptors: a human donor in a cohort sampled during active or convalescent COVID-19.

The CDR3 bases are TGTGCCAGCAGCGGCCTGGGCAGGGGTTCCTACAATGAGCAGTTCTTC. The encoded protein is CASSGLGRGSYNEQFF. The chain employs TRBV9 and TRBJ2-1, with a tentative D call TRBD1 (6 bases). The V and J ends lost 3 bases and 1 base respectively, with 14 bases between them. Per germline, CDR1 SGDLS and CDR2 YYNGEE. This CDR3 has 16 amino acids.

The chain uses TRBV7-2 and TRBJ1-2; D is unclear. Germline V gene lookup returns CDR1 SGHTA and CDR2 FQGNSA. The CDR3 has 13 residues. Trimming pared 5 bases from V and 0 bases from J, leaving 7 bases between. The CDR3 nucleotides read TGTGCCAGCAGCGCACAGCCTAACTATGGCTACACCTTC. Amino acid sequence: CASSAQPNYGYTF.

The sample holds a few counts of this clone. V and J are TRBV12-3 or TRBV12-4 and TRBJ2-1, with D unresolved. V was clipped by 3 bases and J by 8 bases, with 8 bases between them. The CDR3 runs 12 residues. CDR3 in amino acids: CASSFGSHEQFF. The CDR3 nucleotides read TGTGCCAGCAGTTTCGGTAGCCATGAGCAGTTCTTC.

V usage is TRBV30 and J usage is TRBJ1-5; 9 nucleotides align to TRBD1. Germline trimming cut 2 bases from V and 8 bases from J; bases unmatched to any gene: 7. This CDR3 region has 14 residues. The germline gives CDR1 GTSNPN, CDR2 SVGIG (reference sequence). The CDR3 is CAWSLTGGMKPQHF. The CDR3 nucleotides read TGTGCCTGGAGTCTGACAGGGGGTATGAAGCCCCAGCATTTT.

The genes are TRBV7-9 and TRBJ1-3; no clear D. The V end lost 5 bases, the J end lost 8 bases, and 16 bases lay between the germline ends. The CDR3 spans 14 residues. Germline CDR1 reads SEHNR; CDR2 reads FQNEAQ (reference sequence). CDR3 region: CASSPRSRGDTIYF. The CDR3 nucleotides read TGTGCCAGCAGCCCCCGGTCCCGCGGGGACACCATATATTTT.

The chain uses TRBV29-1 and TRBJ2-7, with 8 bases identical to TRBD1. Germline CDR1 SQVTM, CDR2 ANQGSEA. The trim removed 6 bases at V and 1 base at J, leaving 8 bases unmatched. The CDR3 loop spans 14 amino acids. CDR3 bases: TGCAGCGTGGGGGACAGGTCGGGATCCTACGAGCAGTACTTC. Protein: CSVGDRSGSYEQYF.

The chain employs TRBV23-1 and TRBJ1-2; D is undetermined. TRBV23-1 is an ORF, and what it does is uncertain. This CDR3 is built from 15 residues. Trimming removed 3 bases at V and 6 bases at J, with 17 bases between. The CDR3 is CASSHSRPGTNGYTF. CDR3 DNA: TGCGCCAGCAGTCATTCCCGTCCGGGAACGAATGGCTACACCTTC.

The V gene is TRBV5-5, the J gene TRBJ2-5; TRBD2 agrees at 8 bases. With V trimmed by 4 bases and J by 1 base, 15 bases remained unmatched. Germline assignment: CDR1 SGHKS and CDR2 YYEKEE (reference sequence). This CDR3 spans 18 amino acids. The CDR3 spells CASSRSPPARGAQETQYF. In DNA form, the CDR3 reads TGTGCCAGCAGCCGATCACCCCCGGCGCGGGGGGCCCAAGAGACCCAGTACTTC.

This clone has only a few counts. The rearrangement links TRBV7-9 to TRBJ2-1; 7 bases match TRBD2. The CDR3 runs to 16 residues. V lost 3 bases to trimming and J lost 0 bases; unmatched junction nucleotides: 5. Per germline, CDR1 SEHNR and CDR2 FQNEAQ (reference sequence). The CDR3 DNA reads TGTGCCAGCAGCTTTGAGCGGGGCAGCTCCTACAATGAGCAGTTCTTC. Protein: CASSFERGSSYNEQFF.

This chain joins TRBV2 and TRBJ2-3; D remains ambiguous. CDR3 size: 14 residues. Germline CDR1 SNHLY, CDR2 FYNNEI. Between the trimmed V and J ends, which lost 6 bases and 2 bases, there was a span of 12 bases. The CDR3 protein is CASSLRVPTDTQYF. The CDR3 nucleotides are TGTGCCAGCAGCCTCCGGGTCCCCACAGATACGCAGTATTTT.

This chain connects TRBV7-2 to TRBJ1-1, with no clear D. There are 15 residues in the CDR3. The V end lost 1 base, the J end lost 0 bases, and 9 bases lay between the germline ends. Germline V CDR1 and CDR2: SGHTA, FQGNSA. The CDR3 region is CASSLGGSVNTEAFF. The CDR3 DNA follows: TGTGCCAGCAGCTTAGGCGGCAGTGTGAACACTGAAGCTTTCTTT.

As regards this clone: Germline and junction disagree at one end, which may indicate a read error. The V call is TRBV18, the J call TRBJ1-1, with 9 bases lining up with TRBD1. The germline CDR1 and CDR2 sequences are KGHSH and LQKENI. CDR3 size: 14 residues. CDR3 bases: TGTGCCAGCTCGCCACAGGGGGCTAGTACTGAAGCTTTCTTT. It specifies CASSPQGASTEAFF. Variable domain in full (rest from reference TRBV18 and TRBJ1-1): NAGVMQNPRHLVRRRGQEARLRCSPMKGHSHVYWYRQLPEEGLKFMVYLQKENIIDESGMPKERFSAEFPKEGPSILRIQQVVRGDSAAYFCASSPQGASTEAFFGQGTRLTVV.

J is TRBJ1-5 and V is TRBV6-5, with D maybe TRBD1 (6 bases). Trimming took 6 bases from V and 1 from J, leaving 13 bases between them. This CDR3 has 15 amino acids. The V gene's germline CDR1 is MNHEY and CDR2 SVGAGI. As DNA, the CDR3 is TGTGCCAGCAGCTCTTACAGGGAGAGCAATCAGCCCCAGCATTTT. Its protein product is CASSSYRESNQPQHF.

The chain is built from TRBV6-2 or TRBV6-3 and TRBJ1-5; possibly TRBD1 for D (6 bases). V was cut by 7 bases and J by 1 base, with 26 bases left in between. Germline lookup yields CDR1 MNHEY and CDR2 SVGEGT. The CDR3 consists of 19 residues. The CDR3 loop is CASTPGQGKSGGSNQPQHF. The CDR3 nucleotides read TGTGCCAGCACCCCGGGGCAGGGGAAGTCGGGAGGGAGCAATCAGCCCCAGCATTTT.

This clone was counted once. This chain links TRBV2 with TRBJ1-2; TRBD1 matches 9 bases. CDR3 length: 16 residues. Per the germline V gene, CDR1 is SNHLY and CDR2 is FYNNEI. After removal of 6 bases from V and 6 bases from J, the junction contained 14 bases not matched to a gene. CDR3 residues: CASRARTGQGKNGYTF. CDR3 coding DNA: TGTGCCAGCAGGGCGAGGACGGGACAGGGCAAGAATGGCTACACCTTC.

The rearrangement links TRBV12-3 or TRBV12-4 to TRBJ2-5; 7 bases agree with TRBD2. V was clipped by 10 bases and J by 1 base; unmatched bases: 6. The CDR3 consists of 13 residues. In nucleotides, the CDR3 is TGTGCCATGGTCCAGCGGGGCCAAGAGACCCAGTACTTC. Residues: CAMVQRGQETQYF.

The chain couples TRBV9 to TRBJ2-3; 9 bases fit TRBD1. Germline V gene data show CDR1 as SGDLS and CDR2 as YYNGEE. After removal of 3 bases from V and 0 bases from J, the junction contained 8 bases not matched to a gene. The CDR3 is 17 residues long. DNA for the CDR3: TGTGCCAGCAGCGCTCCGGGACAGGGCGAAAGCACAGATACGCAGTATTTT. Amino acids: CASSAPGQGESTDTQYF.

This chain uses TRBV3-1 (or the pseudogene TRBV3-2) with TRBJ2-7; D might be TRBD1 (6 bases). V gave up 1 base and J gave up 9 bases, with 13 bases separating them. Germline V gene data show CDR1 as LGHDT and CDR2 as YNNKEL (reference sequence). The CDR3 runs 13 residues. The CDR3 here is CASSQGQSGAQYF. The CDR3 DNA follows: TGTGCCAGCAGCCAAGGACAGTCAGGGGCGCAGTACTTC.

The chain is built from TRBV4-3 and TRBJ1-2, with a tentative D call TRBD1 (5 bases). Per germline, CDR1 LGHNA and CDR2 YSLEER. The CDR3 sequence is 13 residues long. V dropped 0 bases and J dropped 5 bases, with 7 bases sitting between them. CDR3 nucleotides: TGCGCCAGCAGCCAAGAAAGGGGTTATGGCTACACCTTC. Encoded protein: CASSQERGYGYTF.

In this sample, this clone turned up a few times. The chain links TRBV10-3 to TRBJ1-5; unclear D gene. In germline, CDR1 is ENHRY, CDR2 SYGVKD. Trimming left V 2 bases short and J 5 bases short, with 7 bases between. The CDR3 has 13 amino acids. CDR3 protein: CAISETVYQPQHF. CDR3 DNA sequence: TGTGCCATCAGTGAGACGGTTTATCAGCCCCAGCATTTT.

V is TRBV3-1 (or the pseudogene TRBV3-2) and J is TRBJ2-7; 7 bases are a match to TRBD2. CDR1 is LGHDT, CDR2 YNNKEL, per germline (reference sequence). This CDR3 contains 14 residues. After removal of 4 bases from V and 9 bases from J, the junction contained 12 bases not matched to a gene. The CDR3, as DNA: TGTGCCAGCAGCCCCACGGGGGAGCGGGGTGCGCAGTACTTC. This codes for CASSPTGERGAQYF.

This clone was recorded a few times. The chain links TRBV27 to TRBJ1-1; D gene ambiguous. CDR1 and CDR2 from the germline V gene are MNHEY and SMNVEV (reference sequence). V gave up 5 bases and J gave up 5 bases, with 15 bases separating them. CDR3 length: 14 amino acids. The CDR3 reads CASSPTAGSTEAFF. CDR3 in DNA: TGTGCCAGCAGTCCGACCGCAGGAAGTACTGAAGCTTTCTTT.

The CDR3 DNA reads as TGTGCCAGCAGCCCCCAGCGGAGATCCACAGATACGCAGTATTTT. Amino acid sequence: CASSPQRRSTDTQYF. The V gene is TRBV7-2, the J gene TRBJ2-3; TRBD2 is a possible D gene (5 bases). V lost 5 bases to trimming and J lost 2 bases, with 14 bases between them. Germline V gene lookup returns CDR1 SGHTA and CDR2 FQGNSA. There are 15 residues in the CDR3.

The V gene is TRBV19, the J gene TRBJ1-5, with 10 bases matching TRBD1. The CDR3 contains 16 residues. CDR1 and CDR2 from the germline V gene are LNHDA and SQIVND (reference sequence). Germline trimming cut 2 bases from V and 3 bases from J; bases unmatched to any gene: 4. CDR3 in amino acids: CASSITGQGSNQPQHF. The CDR3 DNA is TGTGCCAGTAGTATAACGGGACAGGGGTCCAATCAGCCCCAGCATTTT.

The chain uses TRBV6-1 and TRBJ2-3; TRBD1 matches at 7 bases. CDR3 length: 15 amino acids. The V segment lost 2 bases and the J segment 3 bases; nucleotides outside the gene matches: 5. Germline V gene data show CDR1 as MNHNS and CDR2 as SASEGT. The CDR3 here is CASSEWDRKTDTQYF. In DNA form, the CDR3 reads TGTGCCAGCAGTGAATGGGACAGAAAGACAGATACGCAGTATTTT.

The count of this clone is one. This chain links TRBV18 with TRBJ2-3; D gene unclear. The length of the CDR3 is 14 residues. Trimming pared 3 bases from V and 1 base from J, leaving 8 bases between. Germline assignment: CDR1 KGHSH and CDR2 LQKENI. CDR3 sequence: CASSPLPGTDTQYF. The CDR3 DNA follows: TGTGCCAGCTCACCCCTCCCGGGCACAGATACGCAGTATTTT.

This chain links TRBV11-2 with TRBJ2-3; 7 bases are shared with TRBD2. Germline V gene data show CDR1 as SGHAT and CDR2 as FQNNGV. CDR3 length equals 16 residues. V lost 1 base and J lost 6; bases outside the gene matches: 10. As DNA, the CDR3 is TGTGCCAGCAGCTTAGGGGTAGCGGGCGATTCGGATACGCAGTATTTT. This sequence encodes CASSLGVAGDSDTQYF.

The chain is built from TRBV10-3 and TRBJ2-1; 12 nucleotides agree with TRBD2. Germline CDR1 is ENHRY and CDR2 is SYGVKD. The CDR3 length is 19 residues. Unmatched junction bases numbered 12, after V lost 6 bases and J lost 0 bases. The CDR3 sequence: CAIRPQTSGGPSSYNEQFF. The CDR3 nucleotides read TGTGCCATCAGACCCCAGACTAGCGGGGGCCCTAGCTCCTACAATGAGCAGTTCTTC.

CDR3 protein: CASSRQGRETQYF. The CDR3 DNA follows: TGTGCCAGCAGTAGACAGGGGCGGGAGACCCAGTACTTC. The rearrangement joins TRBV6-2 or TRBV6-3 to TRBJ2-5; the match to TRBD1 covers 8 bases. J lost 5 bases, V lost 5 bases, and 4 bases had no gene match. This CDR3 is built from 13 residues. In germline, CDR1 is MNHEY, CDR2 SVGEGT.